This TCR beta chain is drawn from a study of CD8 T cells in Susac syndrome. Study-wide points: It was acknowledged in the study that its TCR sequencing and HLA analysis involved a relatively small number of individuals.

It was with random hexamers that about 0.45 to 1 ug RNA was reverse transcribed. TCRdb re-derived calls from the immunoSEQ multiplex PCR reads in MiXCR, one entry per CDR3 protein. Of about 150,000 distinct CDR3 sequences detected, just under 95% appear once; the ten largest clones hold about 0.19%. TCR beta from blood CD8+ and CD4+ T cells was sequenced. Germline CDR1 is SGHDT and CDR2 is YYEEEE. V lost 7 bases and J lost 0, with 14 bases in between. This CDR3 comprises 15 residues. Remarks on this clonotype: Its antigen is unknown.

The sequencing sample was made of CD8+ T cells from PBMCs. The TCR sequence derives from a human donor with multiple sclerosis. The rearrangement uses TRBV5-6 and TRBJ2-1; D might be TRBD1 (5 bases). Here the CDR3 reads CASLPRQGSYNEQFF. The CDR3 coding sequence is TGTGCCAGCCTCCCTAGGCAGGGCTCCTACAATGAGCAGTTCTTC.